Given below is one T cell receptor beta chain in context. The data originate from a study of CD8 T cells in Susac syndrome. With random hexamers, about 0.5 to 1 ug RNA was reverse transcribed. Each CDR3 protein is one row after TCRdb ran MiXCR on the immunoSEQ multiplex PCR reads. This repertoire shows over 150,000 distinct CDR3 sequences, 90% to 95% found once; its top ten account for approximately 0.099%. Peripheral blood CD8+ and CD4+ T cells were profiled by TCR beta sequencing. The clonotype was recovered from a human donor with Susac syndrome. The sequenced material came from CD4+ T cells from PBMCs.

The DNA of the CDR3 is TGTGCCAGCAGGGTCCGAGGACAGGGTATCAATGAGCAGTTCTTC. Translation: CASRVRGQGINEQFF. The chain couples TRBV12-3 or TRBV12-4 to TRBJ2-1; 8 positions agree with TRBD1. The CDR3 extends over 15 amino acids. The trim removed 6 bases at V and 6 bases at J, leaving 10 bases unmatched.